Sequencing of this TCR beta chain was carried out in a study of response to subunit inactivated influenza vaccine. This clonotype was picked up many times. The antigen remains unidentified. The CDR3 is made up of 13 amino acids. Trimming stripped 3 bases from V and 1 base from J, with 9 bases between. Germline loops: CDR1 SQVTM, CDR2 ANQGSEA. General study points: Authors proposed each seasonal influenza vaccination draws in few new T cells.

MiXCR, run by TCRdb on the RT-PCR reads, gives a single entry per CDR3 protein. Here the sample spans 450,000 to 700,000 distinct CDR3 sequences, around 15% being singletons. The TCR was taken from a man aged 50 or older who received an inactivated influenza vaccine. This material consisted of PBMCs from blood, taken 11 to 12 days after vaccination. J is TRBJ1-2 and V is TRBV29-1; D possibly corresponds to TRBD1 (5 bases). CDR3 sequence: CSVDGRDNYGYTF. The CDR3 nucleotides are TGCAGCGTTGATGGCAGGGATAACTATGGCTACACCTTC.